This entry lists 5 T cell receptor beta chains sequenced from one sample in a study of blood T cell repertoires in COVID-19. Profiled with immunoSEQ multiplex PCR; TCRdb holds only in-frame clones, not every one. This repertoire shows 110,000 or so clones, around 89% found once; its top ten account for about 19%. The specimen sequenced was peripheral blood. The receptor set was obtained from a human donor with acute or convalescent COVID-19. The donor label of this sample is uncertain.

The chain employs TRBV5-1 and TRBJ2-7, with D maybe TRBD1 (5 bases). This CDR3 contains 12 residues. The V gene lost 6 bases and the J gene lost 4 bases, with 11 bases spanning the gap. In germline, CDR1 is SGHRS, CDR2 YFSETQ. DNA of the CDR3: TGCGCCAGCACCAGGGATAATTACGAGCAGTACTTC. Protein product: CASTRDNYEQYF.

The V gene is TRBV6-6, the J gene TRBJ2-2, with 8 bases aligning to TRBD1. The CDR3 has 14 residues. V lost 10 bases and J lost 5; bases outside the gene matches: 9. Germline CDR1 is MNHNY and CDR2 is SVGAGI (reference sequence). In DNA form, the CDR3 reads TGTGCCACCCTCCCCGGACAGGGAACCGGGGAGCTGTTTTTT. Amino acid sequence: CATLPGQGTGELFF.

The chain links TRBV11-3 to TRBJ2-7, with 8 positions matching TRBD1. This CDR3 is 17 amino acids long. The germline V gene encodes CDR1 SGHNT and CDR2 YENEEA. V gave up 5 bases and J gave up 4 bases; unmatched junction bases: 16. In nucleotides, the CDR3 is TGTGCCAGCAGCCCAGGACAGGGACGGGGATCGGGGTACGAGCAGTACTTC. This gives the protein CASSPGQGRGSGYEQYF.

This chain links TRBV19 with TRBJ1-1, with TRBD1 identical over 8 bases. The V and J ends lost 9 bases and 8 bases, in that order; junction bases with no gene match: 11. From germline, CDR1 is LNHDA and CDR2 SQIVND (reference sequence). CDR3 length: 13 amino acids. The CDR3 protein is CASARQGPTEAFF. CDR3 bases: TGTGCCAGCGCGAGACAGGGGCCAACCGAAGCTTTCTTT.

This clone turned up a few times. The J gene is TRBJ2-3, the V gene TRBV15, with a possible D match to TRBD1 (5 bases). The V end lost 0 bases, the J end lost 2 bases, and 15 bases lay between the germline ends. Germline V CDR1 and CDR2: LNHNV, YYDKDF (reference sequence). This CDR3 comprises 17 residues. The CDR3 is CATSRDFRELVTDTQYF. CDR3 DNA sequence: TGTGCCACCAGCAGAGATTTCAGGGAACTGGTCACAGATACGCAGTATTTT.